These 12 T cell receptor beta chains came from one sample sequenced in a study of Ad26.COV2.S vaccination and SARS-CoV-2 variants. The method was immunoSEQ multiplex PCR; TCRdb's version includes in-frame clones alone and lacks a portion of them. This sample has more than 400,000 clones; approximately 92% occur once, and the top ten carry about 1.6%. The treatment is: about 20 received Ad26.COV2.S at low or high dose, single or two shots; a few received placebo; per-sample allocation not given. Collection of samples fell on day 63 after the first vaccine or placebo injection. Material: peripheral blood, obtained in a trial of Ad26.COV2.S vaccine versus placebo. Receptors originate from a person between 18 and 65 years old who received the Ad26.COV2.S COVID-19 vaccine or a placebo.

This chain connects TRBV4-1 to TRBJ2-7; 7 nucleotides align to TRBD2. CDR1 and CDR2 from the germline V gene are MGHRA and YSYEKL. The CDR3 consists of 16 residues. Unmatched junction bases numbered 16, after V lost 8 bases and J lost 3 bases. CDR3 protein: CASSRASGAINYEQYF. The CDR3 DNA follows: TGCGCCAGCTCCCGGGCTAGCGGAGCAATCAACTACGAGCAGTACTTC.

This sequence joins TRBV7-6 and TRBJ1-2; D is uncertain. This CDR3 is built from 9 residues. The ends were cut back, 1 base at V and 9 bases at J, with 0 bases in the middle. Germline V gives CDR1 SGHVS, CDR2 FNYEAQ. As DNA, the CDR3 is TGTGCCAGCAGCTTAGGCTACACCTTC. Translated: CASSLGYTF.

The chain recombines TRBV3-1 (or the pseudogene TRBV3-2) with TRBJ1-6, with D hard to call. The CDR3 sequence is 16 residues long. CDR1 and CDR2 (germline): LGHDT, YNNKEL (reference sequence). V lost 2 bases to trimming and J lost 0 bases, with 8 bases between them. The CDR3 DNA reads TGTGCCAGCAGCCAAATAACGAGCTCCTATAATTCACCCCTCCACTTT. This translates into CASSQITSSYNSPLHF.

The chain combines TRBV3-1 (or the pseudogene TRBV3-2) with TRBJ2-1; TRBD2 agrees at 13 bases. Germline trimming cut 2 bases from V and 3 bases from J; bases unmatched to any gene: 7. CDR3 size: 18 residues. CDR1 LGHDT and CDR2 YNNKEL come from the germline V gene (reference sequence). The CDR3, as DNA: TGTGCCAGCAGCCAACCCTCGACTAGCGGGGGGAACTACAATGAGCAGTTCTTC. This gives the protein CASSQPSTSGGNYNEQFF.

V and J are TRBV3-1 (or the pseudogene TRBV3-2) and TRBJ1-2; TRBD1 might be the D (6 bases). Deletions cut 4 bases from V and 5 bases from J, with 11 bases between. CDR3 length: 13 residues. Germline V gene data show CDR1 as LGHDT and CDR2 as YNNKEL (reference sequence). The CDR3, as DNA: TGTGCCAGCAGCCCCCCAGGGGCTTATGGCTACACCTTC. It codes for CASSPPGAYGYTF.

The CDR3 coding sequence is TGCAGCGCTCGGACAGGGGGCGGTCAGCCCCAGCATTTT. Protein sequence: CSARTGGGQPQHF. The rearrangement joins TRBV29-1 to TRBJ1-5; 11 bases fit TRBD1. The V segment lost 7 bases and the J segment 6 bases; nucleotides outside the gene matches: 5. The CDR3 has 13 residues. The germline V gene encodes CDR1 SQVTM and CDR2 ANQGSEA.

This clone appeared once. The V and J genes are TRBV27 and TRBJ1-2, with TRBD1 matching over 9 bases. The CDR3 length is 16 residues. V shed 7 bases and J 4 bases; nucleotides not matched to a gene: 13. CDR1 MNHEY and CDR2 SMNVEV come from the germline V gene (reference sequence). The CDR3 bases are TGTGCCAGCAACCCCTCCCCGGGACAGGGTGCCTATGGCTACACCTTC. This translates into CASNPSPGQGAYGYTF.

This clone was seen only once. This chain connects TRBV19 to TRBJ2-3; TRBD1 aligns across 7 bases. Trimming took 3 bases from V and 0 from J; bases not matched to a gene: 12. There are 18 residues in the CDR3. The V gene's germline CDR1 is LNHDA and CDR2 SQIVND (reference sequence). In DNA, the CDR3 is TGTGCCAGTAGTATGAGGGGGCACGCAGCGGATAGCACAGATACGCAGTATTTT. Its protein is CASSMRGHAADSTDTQYF.

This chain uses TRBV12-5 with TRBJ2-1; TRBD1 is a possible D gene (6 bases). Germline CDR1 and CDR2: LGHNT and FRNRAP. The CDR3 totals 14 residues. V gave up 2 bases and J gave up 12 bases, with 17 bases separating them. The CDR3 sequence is CASGLLQGDRGQFF. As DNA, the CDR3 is TGTGCTAGTGGTTTGTTACAGGGCGACCGTGGGCAGTTCTTC.

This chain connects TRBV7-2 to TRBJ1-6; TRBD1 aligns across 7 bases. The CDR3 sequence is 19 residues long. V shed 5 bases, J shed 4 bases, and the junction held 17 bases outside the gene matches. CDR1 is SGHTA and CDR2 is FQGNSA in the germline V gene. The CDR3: CASSAGQAKNFAYNSPLHF. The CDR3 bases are TGTGCCAGCAGCGCCGGACAGGCGAAGAATTTCGCTTATAATTCACCCCTCCACTTT.

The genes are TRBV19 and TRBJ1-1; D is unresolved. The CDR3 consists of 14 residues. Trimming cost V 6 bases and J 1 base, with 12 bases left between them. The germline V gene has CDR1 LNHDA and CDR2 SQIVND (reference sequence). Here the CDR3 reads CASRTWAENTEAFF. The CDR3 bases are TGTGCCAGTAGAACTTGGGCTGAGAACACTGAAGCTTTCTTT. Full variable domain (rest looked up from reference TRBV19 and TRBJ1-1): DGGITQSPKYLFRKEGQNVTLSCEQNLNHDAMYWYRQDPGQGLRLIYYSQIVNDFQKGDIAEGYSVSREKKESFPLTVTSAQKNPTAFYLCASRTWAENTEAFFGQGTRLTVV.

The CDR3 sequence: CASSQSRPNAVTGVHYNEQFF. As DNA, the CDR3 is TGCGCCAGCAGTCAATCGCGCCCCAATGCCGTCACAGGGGTCCACTACAATGAGCAGTTCTTC. This chain uses TRBV23-1 with TRBJ2-1, with 7 nucleotides matching TRBD1. TRBV23-1 is noted as an ORF with a role that remains uncertain. This CDR3 is built from 21 residues. V shed 0 bases and J 3 bases; nucleotides not matched to a gene: 20.